These T cell receptor beta chains were read from a single sample in a study of shared clonotypes between healthy human individuals. Repertoires were generated with immunoSEQ multiplex PCR, while TCRdb's copy carries only in-frame clones and drops some. In the table there are 1.5 million to 2.5 million clones, approximately 94% of which are singletons. The specimen sequenced was naive CD8+ T cells sorted from blood. These TCRs come from a man aged 18 to 29 in good health. CDR3s include the opening cysteine and the closing phenylalanine or tryptophan. The order of the fields is V gene, J gene, D gene, clone size, CDR3 DNA, CDR3 protein. D genes are given only for firm matches. A row's size may be missing; if present it is once, few, many or a size class.

TRBV27	TRBJ2-1	.	.	TGTGCCAGCAGTTTATCAGATCGGACAGAGAGCTCCTACAATGAGCAGTTCTTC	CASSLSDRTESSYNEQFF
TRBV10-1	TRBJ1-1	TRBD1	.	TGCGCCACCACGACCGGGACAGGGGGCGATCACACTGAAGCTTTCTTT	CATTTGTGGDHTEAFF
TRBV7-3	TRBJ1-2	TRBD1	.	TGTGCCAGCAGCTCGACAGGGGGCGCATCCTATGGCTACACCTTC	CASSSTGGASYGYTF
TRBV27	TRBJ2-6	TRBD1	.	TGTGCCAGCAGTCCTCTGACAGGGGGCTCTGGGGCCAACGTCCTGACTTTC	CASSPLTGGSGANVLTF
TRBV7-2	TRBJ1-1	.	.	TGTGCCAGCAGCCCTCGGGGGGTGCGGACTGAAGCTTTCTTT	CASSPRGVRTEAFF
TRBV9	TRBJ1-2	.	.	TGTGCCAGCAGCGTGGAGGACGGTAACTATGGCTACACCTTC	CASSVEDGNYGYTF
TRBV5-8	TRBJ2-7	.	.	TGTGCCAGTGGGGCTAGCCCCTACGAGCAGTACTTC	CASGASPYEQYF
TRBV18	TRBJ2-7	.	.	TGTGCCAGCTCACCCACCGGGAGCTACGAGCAGTACTTC	CASSPTGSYEQYF
TRBV11-2	TRBJ2-2	.	.	TGTGCCAGCAGCCCCCAAGGACTGGCCGGGGAGCTGTTTTTT	CASSPQGLAGELFF
TRBV5-1	TRBJ2-7	TRBD2	.	TGCGCCAGCAGCTTGTGGCGGGGGGGCCTTTCCTACGAGCAGTACTTC	CASSLWRGGLSYEQYF
TRBV29-1	TRBJ2-7	TRBD1	.	TGCAGCGCCGGACAGGGGGCTTCCTACGAGCAGTACTTC	CSAGQGASYEQYF
TRBV10-2	TRBJ2-5	TRBD2	.	TGCGCCAGCAGTGGGACTAGCGGGAGATATAAAGAGACCCAGTACTTC	CASSGTSGRYKETQYF
TRBV13	TRBJ2-3	TRBD2	.	TGTGCCAGCAGCACTCAGGGACTAGCGGATACGCAGTATTTT	CASSTQGLADTQYF
TRBV10-3	TRBJ2-1	.	.	TGTGCCATCAGTGTGGGGAACGAGCAGTTCTTC	CAISVGNEQFF
TRBV5-4	TRBJ2-7	.	.	TGTGCCAGCAGCCAGGTCCCTAGCGAGCAGTACTTC	CASSQVPSEQYF
TRBV15	TRBJ1-6	.	.	TGTGCCACCAGCAGTATGTCCCCGTCAACCCTCCACTTT	CATSSMSPSTLHF
TRBV19	TRBJ2-1	.	.	TGTGCCAGTAGCGGGAGTGGGTATAGTGAGCAGTTCTTC	CASSGSGYSEQFF
TRBV7-9	TRBJ1-5	.	.	TGTGCCAGCAGCTTCGAAGGACTCGGCAATCAGCCCCAGCATTTT	CASSFEGLGNQPQHF
TRBV7-9	TRBJ2-3	.	.	TGTGCCAGCAGCCGACCTCTGGACACTAGCACAGATACGCAGTATTTT	CASSRPLDTSTDTQYF
TRBV4-3	TRBJ2-7	TRBD2	.	TGCGCCAGCAGCCAAGATCGGAGTAGCGGGAGCTCCTACGAGCAGTACTTC	CASSQDRSSGSSYEQYF
TRBV2	TRBJ1-3	.	.	TGTGCCAGCAGGGAAGCGGGGCCTGGAAACACCATATATTTT	CASREAGPGNTIYF
TRBV7-9	TRBJ2-5	TRBD1	.	TGTGCCAGCAGCCACGCCCCGGGACAGGGGAGGGAGACCCAGTACTTC	CASSHAPGQGRETQYF
TRBV11-2	TRBJ2-7	.	.	TGTGCCAGCAGCTTAGCGTCAGGGTGGGAGCAGTACTTC	CASSLASGWEQYF
TRBV13	TRBJ2-5	.	.	TGTGCCAGCAGCCCAGAGACAGGAGATAAAGAGACCCAGTACTTC	CASSPETGDKETQYF
TRBV28	TRBJ1-6	TRBD1	once	TGTGCCAGCACTCACCCAACAGGGGTTTCACCCCTCCACTTT	CASTHPTGVSPLHF
TRBV9	TRBJ2-1	TRBD2	.	TGTGCCAGCACCCCATGGCTAGCGGGGGGCAATGAGCAGTTCTTC	CASTPWLAGGNEQFF
TRBV28	TRBJ2-3	.	.	TGTGCCAGCAGTTTAATTGGTAGCGGATCAGATACGCAGTATTTT	CASSLIGSGSDTQYF
TRBV6-5	TRBJ2-7	.	.	TGTGCCAGCAGTTACACCAAGGGTCGGATTTACGAGCAGTACTTC	CASSYTKGRIYEQYF
TRBV27	TRBJ2-5	.	.	TGTGCCAGCAGTTTATCGCAGGGAGTCTGGGAGACCCAGTACTTC	CASSLSQGVWETQYF
TRBV10-3	TRBJ2-2	TRBD2	.	TGTGCCATCAGTGATCCACTAGCGGGGGCCCCCGGGGAGCTGTTTTTT	CAISDPLAGAPGELFF
TRBV11-2	TRBJ1-1	TRBD1	.	TGTGCCAGCAGCCCTACAGGGGTGCCTGAAGCTTTCTTT	CASSPTGVPEAFF
TRBV30	TRBJ2-3	TRBD1	.	TGTGCCTGGAGTGCAGGACAGGGAACAGATACGCAGTATTTT	CAWSAGQGTDTQYF
TRBV13	TRBJ2-3	TRBD2	once	TGTGCCAGCAGCCCCGGGACTAGCGGGAGTACAGATACGCAGTATTTT	CASSPGTSGSTDTQYF
TRBV7-9	TRBJ2-3	.	.	TGTGCCAGCAGCTCGACTCTCGGGGGCCTCACAGATACGCAGTATTTT	CASSSTLGGLTDTQYF
TRBV27	TRBJ1-5	.	.	TGTGCCAGCAGTTTATTCAGTGGCAATCAGCCCCAGCATTTT	CASSLFSGNQPQHF
TRBV5-1	TRBJ2-1	TRBD2	.	TGCGCCAGCAGCTTGTATCGACTAGCGGACTACAATGAGCAGTTCTTC	CASSLYRLADYNEQFF
TRBV9	TRBJ2-1	TRBD2	.	TGTGCCAGCAGCGTTTCCCCTAGCGGGTACTATGAGCAGTTCTTC	CASSVSPSGYYEQFF
TRBV27	TRBJ2-3	TRBD2	.	TGTGCCAGCAGTTCGGAAGCGGGGGGGCCGGCAGATACGCAGTATTTT	CASSSEAGGPADTQYF
TRBV9	TRBJ2-7	TRBD1	.	TGTGCCAGCAGCGGGGACAGGGGGCGCAGCAACGAGCAGTACTTC	CASSGDRGRSNEQYF
TRBV5-4	TRBJ2-4	TRBD2	.	TGTGCCAGCAGCCAGGGACTAGCGGGCCCGGGAAACATTCAGTACTTC	CASSQGLAGPGNIQYF
TRBV29-1	TRBJ2-1	TRBD1	.	TGCAGCGTTATGACAGGGGGCAGCTACAATGAGCAGTTCTTC	CSVMTGGSYNEQFF
TRBV28	TRBJ2-3	TRBD1	.	TGTGCCAGCAGCTTAGCCGGGACAGAAGGCTCTAGCACAGATACGCAGTATTTT	CASSLAGTEGSSTDTQYF
TRBV28	TRBJ2-5	.	.	TGTGCCAGCACCTCAACAGATGCGTGGGAGACCCAGTACTTC	CASTSTDAWETQYF
TRBV5-6	TRBJ2-7	TRBD2	.	TGTGCCAGCAGCTTGGCGCTAGCGGGGGCTATATCCTACGAGCAGTACTTC	CASSLALAGAISYEQYF
TRBV2	TRBJ2-3	.	.	TGTGCCAGCAGTGGCTATTCTACCACAGATACGCAGTATTTT	CASSGYSTTDTQYF
TRBV29-1	TRBJ1-2	TRBD1	.	TGCAGCGTCTCGGACAGGCATGGCTACACCTTC	CSVSDRHGYTF
TRBV19	TRBJ1-1	.	.	TGTGCCAGTAGTATAACCTGGGAGGATCCGGCCCGGGGTGAAGCTTTCTTT	CASSITWEDPARGEAFF